This is a list of T cell receptor beta chains from one sample in a study of OX40 agonist ivuxolimab in advanced cancers. Sequencing was performed with immunoSEQ multiplex PCR; in TCRdb, only in-frame clones are kept and a portion is missing. Of 85,000 to 100,000 clones in the sample, around 85% were seen once. The specimen was CD4+ or CD8+ T cells sorted from blood, collected in a trial of the OX40 agonist ivuxolimab. The receptors come from an adult with an advanced solid tumor such as melanoma, head and neck, liver or kidney cancer. Both conserved end residues are part of each CDR3. D genes are given only for firm matches. Size is stated for part of the rows, as once, few or many counts, or as a class when the clone is expanded.

-	TRBD2	TRBV7-6	TRBJ2-1	CASRKTSGPWDEQFF	TGTGCCAGCAGAAAAACTAGCGGTCCCTGGGATGAGCAGTTCTTC
-	TRBD1	TRBV2	TRBJ1-3	CASSNRQGSFGNTIYF	TGTGCCAGCAGTAACCGACAGGGGTCCTTTGGAAACACCATATATTTT
few	-	TRBV9	TRBJ1-2	CASSDQGWGYTF	TGTGCCAGCAGCGACCAGGGGTGGGGCTACACCTTC
-	TRBD1	TRBV2	TRBJ1-4	CASSQQGGRAEKLFF	TGTGCCAGCAGTCAACAGGGGGGTCGCGCTGAAAAACTGTTTTTT
-	-	TRBV10-3	TRBJ1-6	CAIARDANSPLHF	TGTGCCATCGCACGGGACGCAAATTCACCCCTCCACTTT
-	-	TRBV7-2	TRBJ1-2	CASSLAGTAGYGYTF	TGTGCCAGCAGCTTAGCGGGGACGGCCGGCTATGGCTACACCTTC
-	-	TRBV5-1	TRBJ1-2	CASSLAGVNYGYTF	TGCGCCAGCAGCTTGGCGGGGGTTAACTATGGCTACACCTTC
few	-	TRBV7-9	TRBJ1-1	CASSLIRTANTEAFF	TGTGCCAGCAGCCTGATCCGGACAGCGAACACTGAAGCTTTCTTT
once	TRBD1	TRBV27	TRBJ2-7	CASGRGQGAGEQYF	TGTGCCAGCGGACGGGGACAGGGGGCTGGTGAGCAGTACTTC
-	-	TRBV6-1	TRBJ1-1	CASGYAGVGAFF	TGTGCCAGCGGGTATGCCGGGGTAGGAGCTTTCTTT
once	TRBD1	TRBV7-9	TRBJ1-2	CASSLVGTGEGDYGYTF	TGTGCCAGCAGCTTAGTGGGGACAGGGGAGGGGGACTATGGCTACACCTTC
-	-	TRBV6-1	TRBJ1-3	CASSPQGLSGNTIYF	TGTGCCAGCTCCCCGCAGGGGCTCTCTGGAAACACCATATATTTT
-	TRBD1	TRBV28	TRBJ2-7	CASSFRTGAPYEQYF	TGTGCCAGCAGTTTTAGGACAGGCGCTCCTTACGAGCAGTACTTC
-	-	TRBV28	TRBJ1-2	CASSSPSAGTLNYGYTF	TGTGCCAGCAGTTCCCCCTCTGCCGGGACACTCAACTATGGCTACACCTTC
medium-sized	TRBD1	TRBV27	TRBJ1-2	CASSPSGGGYTF	TGTGCCAGCAGCCCGTCAGGGGGTGGCTACACCTTC